The TCR beta chain described here comes from a study of T cell repertoires in cytomegalovirus infection. Study details: CMV epitopes that were recently identified and HLA-C-restricted were used alongside well-studied HLA-B-restricted ones. Public TCR beta signatures marked donors with CMV infection and the matching HLA.

This clonotype was recorded many times. Its specificity is unknown. MiXCR, run by TCRdb on the reads, gives a single entry per CDR3 protein. The sample contains some 270,000 distinct CDR3 sequences, 22% of which appear only once. CDR1 and CDR2 from the germline V gene are SGHTA and FQGNSA. The CDR3 contains 13 residues. Trimming shortened V by 1 base and J by 3 bases, and 6 bases separated the two germline ends. General study findings and limits: Summed public TCR beta family frequency identified CMV carriers bearing the relevant HLA.

This sequence joins TRBV7-2 and TRBJ1-2; possible D gene TRBD1, 5 bases. The sequence derives from a human donor in good health (CMV status not recorded). Some clones in this sample may be carry-over from other donors' samples. The sequencing used cultured PBMCs, collected from culture after CMV antigen stimulation. This chain's CDR3 is CASSLGQYYGYTF. The CDR3, as DNA: TGTGCCAGCAGCTTAGGACAGTACTATGGCTACACCTTC.